This is a list of T cell receptor beta chains from one sample in a study of CD8 T cells in Susac syndrome. From the immunoSEQ multiplex PCR reads, TCRdb called clonotypes with MiXCR, one entry per CDR3 protein. The sample holds 95,000 to 150,000 distinct CDR3 sequences, around 94% seen once. Sample: CD4+ T cells from PBMCs. The receptors derive from a human donor in good health. CDR3s include the opening cysteine and the closing phenylalanine or tryptophan. The D gene is left open where the match is weak. The size of a clone is reported for some rows only, either as once, few or many, or as a class for expanded clones.

d_call j_call v_call clone_size cdr3_aa cdr3_nt
TRBD2 TRBJ2-1 TRBV7-9 NA CASSRLAGESNEQFF TGTGCCAGCAGCAGGCTAGCGGGAGAATCAAATGAGCAGTTCTTC
NA TRBJ1-1 TRBV27 NA CASSLSRIRNTEAFF TGTGCCAGCAGTTTATCCCGGATCAGGAACACTGAAGCTTTCTTT
TRBD2 TRBJ2-1 TRBV19 NA CASTGREGPSYNEQFF TGTGCCAGTACAGGACGGGAGGGCCCCTCCTACAATGAGCAGTTCTTC
NA TRBJ2-1 TRBV5-1 few CASSSLTGSYNEQFF TGCGCCAGCAGCTCGTTGACAGGCTCCTACAATGAGCAGTTCTTC
NA TRBJ1-2 TRBV3-1 once CASSQEGGLGPTF TGTGCCAGCAGCCAAGAGGGGGGCCTGGGCCCCACCTTC
TRBD1 TRBJ1-2 TRBV28 NA CASSLGDRAYGYTF TGTGCCAGCAGCTTGGGGGACAGGGCCTATGGCTACACCTTC
NA TRBJ1-5 TRBV3-1 NA CASSQDPHRNQPQHF TGTGCCAGCAGCCAGGATCCCCATCGCAATCAGCCCCAGCATTTT
NA TRBJ1-6 TRBV6-6 NA CASTQGRIGSPLHF TGTGCCAGCACTCAGGGTCGCATAGGTTCACCCCTCCACTTT
TRBD1 TRBJ1-1 TRBV20-1 NA CSAKRDRETEAFF TGCAGTGCTAAACGGGACAGGGAAACTGAAGCTTTCTTT
NA TRBJ1-1 TRBV7-9 NA CASSLRSTEAFF TGTGCCAGCAGCTTAAGGTCTACTGAAGCTTTCTTT
TRBD2 TRBJ2-1 TRBV3-1 NA CASSQVVSGGPYNEQFF TGTGCCAGCAGCCAAGTTGTATCGGGGGGACCCTACAATGAGCAGTTCTTC
NA TRBJ2-5 TRBV29-1 NA CSVDPRETQYF TGCAGCGTTGATCCCAGGGAGACCCAGTACTTC
NA TRBJ2-2 TRBV2 NA CASSEGFRPGLTGELFF TGTGCCAGCAGTGAAGGTTTCAGACCCGGCCTGACCGGGGAGCTGTTTTTT
TRBD1 TRBJ2-3 TRBV29-1 NA CSVVGQGRTDTQYF TGCAGCGTGGTTGGACAGGGGAGGACAGATACGCAGTATTTT
NA TRBJ2-7 TRBV27 NA CASSPHRESRYF TGTGCCAGCAGTCCCCACAGGGAATCGCGGTACTTC
NA TRBJ1-1 TRBV6-1 NA CASTGQTNTEAFF TGTGCCAGCACCGGACAGACTAACACTGAAGCTTTCTTT
TRBD2 TRBJ2-6 TRBV12-3/TRBV12-4 NA CASTPGLAENSGANVLTF TGTGCCAGCACCCCCGGACTAGCGGAAAACTCTGGGGCCAACGTCCTGACTTTC
TRBD1 TRBJ2-5 TRBV7-9 NA CASSHADRALETQYF TGTGCCAGCAGCCATGCGGACAGGGCGCTCGAGACCCAGTACTTC
TRBD2 TRBJ2-5 TRBV14 NA CASSQGQLAGGPRYF TGTGCCAGCAGCCAAGGACAACTAGCGGGAGGGCCTCGATACTTC
NA TRBJ2-3 TRBV7-9 few CASSLRGGGEDTQYF TGTGCCAGCAGCTTACGAGGGGGGGGAGAAGATACGCAGTATTTT
TRBD1 TRBJ2-7 TRBV6-6 NA CASRRQGEQYF TGTGCCAGCAGAAGACAGGGGGAGCAGTACTTC
NA TRBJ2-3 TRBV2 NA CASSDGASGTDTQYF TGTGCCAGCAGTGACGGGGCTAGCGGCACAGATACGCAGTATTTT
NA TRBJ2-3 TRBV29-1 NA CSVGSGGAHTDTQYF TGCAGCGTGGGCTCCGGGGGCGCCCACACAGATACGCAGTATTTT
TRBD1 TRBJ2-6 TRBV4-2 NA CASSQGGSGGVPGANVLTF TGTGCCAGCAGCCAAGGGGGGTCAGGGGGCGTACCTGGGGCCAACGTCCTGACTTTC